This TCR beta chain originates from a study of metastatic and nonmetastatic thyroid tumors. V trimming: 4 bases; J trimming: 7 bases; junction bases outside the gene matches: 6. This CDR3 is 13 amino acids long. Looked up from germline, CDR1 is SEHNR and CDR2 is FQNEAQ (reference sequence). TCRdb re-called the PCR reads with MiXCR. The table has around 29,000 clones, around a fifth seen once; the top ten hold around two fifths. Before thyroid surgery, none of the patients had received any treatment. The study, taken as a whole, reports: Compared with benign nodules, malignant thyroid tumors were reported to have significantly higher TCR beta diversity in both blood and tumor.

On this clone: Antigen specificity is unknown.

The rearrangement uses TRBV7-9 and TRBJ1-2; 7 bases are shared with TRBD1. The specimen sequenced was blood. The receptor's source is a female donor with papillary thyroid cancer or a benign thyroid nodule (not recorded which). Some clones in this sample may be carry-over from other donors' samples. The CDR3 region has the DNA TGTGCCAGCAGCTCGCCAGACAGGGTTGGCTACACCTTC. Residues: CASSSPDRVGYTF.